These 5 T cell receptor beta chains originate from one sample sequenced in a study of blood T cell repertoires in COVID-19. Clones were read by immunoSEQ multiplex PCR, and TCRdb kept only the in-frame ones, dropping some. Of about 410,000 clones detected, about nine tenths appear once; the ten largest clones hold 0.6%. Specimen: PBMCs or T cells enriched from blood (not recorded which). Receptors were obtained from a man in his late teens or twenties who had recovered from COVID-19.

In this sample, this clone turned up once. V gene TRBV28 combines with J gene TRBJ1-4; no reliable D call. Deletions cut 6 bases from V and 5 bases from J, with 4 bases between. CDR3 length equals 11 residues. From germline, CDR1 is MDHEN and CDR2 SYDVKM. CDR3 sequence (DNA): TGTGCCAGCAGGTCAAATGAAAAACTGTTTTTT. It specifies CASRSNEKLFF.

This clone was seen just once. This chain links TRBV28 with TRBJ2-7; D may be TRBD2 (6 bases). Germline V gene lookup returns CDR1 MDHEN and CDR2 SYDVKM. The V end lost 5 bases, the J end lost 1 base, and 15 bases lay between the germline ends. The CDR3 runs to 15 residues. This CDR3 is CASSLAGTSSYEQYF. The CDR3 DNA reads as TGTGCCAGCAGTCTCGCCGGGACTTCTTCCTACGAGCAGTACTTC.

The rearrangement joins TRBV19 to TRBJ1-1, with TRBD1 identical over 7 bases. Germline CDR1 is LNHDA and CDR2 is SQIVND (reference sequence). J lost 7 bases, V lost 4 bases, and 12 bases had no gene match. This CDR3 region has 15 residues. In DNA, the CDR3 is TGTGCCAGTAGTACTTTACAGGGGAAGACAAATGAAGCTTTCTTT. Translating it yields CASSTLQGKTNEAFF.

V is TRBV14 and J is TRBJ1-2; 7 bases align to TRBD1. Looked up from germline, CDR1 is SGHDN and CDR2 is FVKESK. V lost 2 bases and J lost 6; bases outside the gene matches: 9. The CDR3 spans 15 residues. CDR3: CASSQWVRGFNGYTF. The CDR3 DNA follows: TGTGCCAGCAGCCAATGGGTCAGGGGGTTTAATGGCTACACCTTC. The complete variable domain, with remaining parts taken from reference TRBV14 and TRBJ1-2, reads EAGVTQFPSHSVIEKGQTVTLRCDPISGHDNLYWYRRVMGKEIKFLLHFVKESKQDESGMPNNRFLAERTGGTYSTLKVQPAELEDSGVYFCASSQWVRGFNGYTFGSGTRLTVV.

V and J are TRBV19 and TRBJ2-5; the D gene is possibly TRBD2 (6 bases). CDR1 and CDR2 from the germline V gene are LNHDA and SQIVND (reference sequence). This CDR3 comprises 14 residues. Trimming pared 6 bases from V and 5 bases from J, leaving 16 bases between. CDR3 bases: TGTGCCAGTAGGGTCGGCGCGGGACGGGAGACCCAGTACTTC. The encoded protein is CASRVGAGRETQYF.